The 25 T cell receptor beta chains below all came from one sample that was sequenced in a study of cytomegalovirus exposure and HLA in healthy donors. PCR used 60 Vbeta primers and 13 Jbeta primers. Only in-frame clones appear in the TCRdb table, and some are missing; sequencing was by immunoSEQ multiplex PCR. In the table there are roughly 140,000 clones, 75% to 80% of which are singletons. Source material: PBMCs. All receptors derive from a male donor in good health and CMV-seronegative.

The chain employs TRBV6-6 and TRBJ1-2, with 7 bases identical to TRBD1. The trim removed 2 bases at V and 8 bases at J, leaving 8 bases unmatched. Germline CDR1 is MNHNY and CDR2 is SVGAGI (reference sequence). The length of the CDR3 is 14 residues. CDR3 sequence reads: CASSYQTGFDGYTF. As DNA, the CDR3 is TGTGCCAGCAGTTACCAGACAGGGTTTGACGGCTACACCTTC.

This rearrangement joins TRBV5-4 to TRBJ2-7; the D is unclear. The CDR3 length is 14 residues. Trimming removed 0 bases from V and 2 bases from J, with 9 bases in between. Germline loops: CDR1 SGHNT, CDR2 YYREEE (reference sequence). The chain's CDR3 is CASSLAGPPYEQYF. The CDR3, as DNA: TGTGCCAGCAGCTTGGCTGGGCCCCCCTACGAGCAGTACTTC.

The chain joins TRBV30 to TRBJ2-7; maybe TRBD2 (5 bases). The germline V gene has CDR1 GTSNPN and CDR2 SVGIG (reference sequence). The CDR3 loop spans 15 amino acids. Trimming took off 2 bases at V and 2 bases at J, with 16 bases between the two ends. This chain's CDR3 is CAWSPSWSGPYEQYF. The DNA of the CDR3 is TGTGCCTGGAGTCCCTCATGGAGCGGACCCTACGAGCAGTACTTC.

A few counts support this clone. The genes are TRBV4-2 and TRBJ2-1, with 10 bases aligning to TRBD2. Germline CDR1 and CDR2: LGHNA and YNFKEQ. The V segment lost 0 bases and the J segment 3 bases; nucleotides outside the gene matches: 2. This CDR3 is 16 amino acids long. The CDR3 region is CASSQDPSGGYNEQFF. The CDR3 DNA sequence: TGTGCCAGCAGCCAAGACCCTAGCGGGGGCTACAATGAGCAGTTCTTC.

V gene TRBV27 combines with J gene TRBJ2-4; D is possibly TRBD1 (6 bases). V gave up 6 bases and J gave up 2 bases, with 14 bases separating them. The CDR3 is 15 amino acids. CDR1 and CDR2 (germline): MNHEY, SMNVEV (reference sequence). CDR3 loop: CASSVNRVTKNIQYF. For the CDR3, the DNA is TGTGCCAGCAGCGTAAACAGGGTTACCAAAAACATTCAGTACTTC.

The gene calls are TRBV28 and TRBJ2-5, with TRBD1 identical over 8 bases. With the DNA end fitting TRBJ2-7 better, the J assignment may be wrong. The CDR3 extends over 17 amino acids. Germline values: CDR1 MDHEN, CDR2 SYDVKM. The CDR3 sequence is CASSQSPGTGNSYEQYF. CDR3 DNA sequence: TGTGCCAGCAGCCAATCCCCCGGGACAGGAAATTCCTACGAGCAGTACTTC.

This clone is a singleton in its sample. The V call is TRBV6-5, the J call TRBJ2-5, with 9 bases fitting TRBD2. Germline assignment: CDR1 MNHEY and CDR2 SVGAGI. The V gene end was trimmed by 7 bases and the J gene end by 4 bases; junction bases not matched to a gene: 10. The CDR3 loop spans 15 amino acids. The CDR3 DNA sequence: TGTGCCAGCACCGGGACTAGCATCTTCGGAGAGACCCAGTACTTC. It translates to CASTGTSIFGETQYF.

The CDR3 region is CASSYAGQGNYGYTF. CDR3 DNA sequence: TGTGCCAGCAGTTACGCCGGACAGGGGAACTATGGCTACACCTTC. This rearrangement joins TRBV6-5 to TRBJ1-2, with 9 nucleotides matching TRBD1. Trimming cost V 2 bases and J 2 bases; bases outside gene matches: 3. CDR1 is MNHEY, CDR2 SVGAGI, per germline. The CDR3 runs 15 residues.

This clone was recorded a few times. The CDR3 coding sequence is TGCGCCAGCGGCCGGGGGGCTTGGTCCTACAATGAGCAGTTCTTC. The encoded protein is CASGRGAWSYNEQFF. The chain is built from TRBV5-1 and TRBJ2-1; D possibly corresponds to TRBD2 (7 bases). Germline V lookup: CDR1 SGHRS, CDR2 YFSETQ. V gave up 7 bases and J gave up 1 base, with 15 bases separating them. The length of the CDR3 is 15 residues.

This clone was recorded a few times. The gene calls are TRBV4-1 and TRBJ1-2, with D possibly matching TRBD1 (6 bases). Trimming removed 3 bases at V and 4 bases at J, with 15 bases between. CDR3 length: 15 residues. Germline V gene data show CDR1 as MGHRA and CDR2 as YSYEKL. The CDR3 DNA sequence: TGCGCCAGCAGCCAGGCAGGGGATTTGGGCTATGGCTACACCTTC. It encodes CASSQAGDLGYGYTF.

The chain recombines TRBV7-3 with TRBJ1-1, with TRBD1 matching over 7 bases. The trim removed 6 bases at V and 4 bases at J, leaving 8 bases unmatched. The germline V gene has CDR1 SGHTA and CDR2 FQGTGA. There are 14 residues in the CDR3. The CDR3: CASSPRGQGTEAFF. The CDR3 coding sequence is TGTGCCAGCAGTCCAAGGGGGCAAGGCACTGAAGCTTTCTTT.

This chain links TRBV11-2 with TRBJ1-2; D not resolved. Germline values: CDR1 SGHAT, CDR2 FQNNGV. The V end lost 1 base, the J end lost 0 bases, and 6 bases lay between the germline ends. The CDR3 covers 14 residues. The CDR3 is CASSLAGANYGYTF. DNA for the CDR3: TGTGCCAGCAGCTTAGCGGGAGCTAACTATGGCTACACCTTC.

This clone came up once. The chain recombines TRBV5-1 with TRBJ2-4, with a possible D match to TRBD2 (5 bases). V lost 3 bases and J lost 13, with 14 bases in between. The CDR3 runs to 12 residues. Germline-derived CDR1 and CDR2 are SGHRS and YFSETQ. For the CDR3, the DNA is TGCGCCAGCAGCTCGCGAGAGGGAGTGCAGTACTTC. Encoded protein: CASSSREGVQYF.

This clone has only a few counts. The chain recombines TRBV27 with TRBJ2-5; 8 bases are shared with TRBD2. The V segment lost 5 bases and the J segment 7 bases; nucleotides outside the gene matches: 15. CDR3 size: 16 residues. From germline, CDR1 is MNHEY and CDR2 SMNVEV (reference sequence). CDR3 in DNA: TGTGCCAGCAGTCCGTTAGCGGGGAAGACCCCGGGGACCCAGTACTTC. It translates to CASSPLAGKTPGTQYF.

This chain joins TRBV19 and TRBJ1-4; 10 positions match TRBD1. The length of the CDR3 is 15 residues. Germline V gene sequence: CDR1 LNHDA, CDR2 SQIVND (reference sequence). V lost 2 bases to trimming and J lost 8 bases; unmatched junction nucleotides: 5. The CDR3 DNA sequence: TGTGCCAGTAGTATAACCGGGACAGGGGAAGAAAAACTGTTTTTT. It translates to CASSITGTGEEKLFF.

V is TRBV11-3 and J is TRBJ1-1; 9 bases agree with TRBD1. This CDR3 is 14 amino acids long. Germline V lookup: CDR1 SGHNT, CDR2 YENEEA. Trimming took 5 bases from V and 7 from J; bases not matched to a gene: 8. The DNA of the CDR3 is TGTGCCAGCAGCCCCCGGGACAGGGACGGTGAAGCTTTCTTT. Translated: CASSPRDRDGEAFF.

The V call is TRBV7-6, the J call TRBJ1-5; no clear D gene. Looked up from germline, CDR1 is SGHVS and CDR2 is FNYEAQ. The CDR3 length is 15 residues. The V end was cut by 2 bases, the J end by 4 bases, with 12 bases between. This CDR3 is CASSLSTGNNQPQHF. CDR3 sequence (DNA): TGTGCCAGCAGCTTAAGCACCGGGAATAATCAGCCCCAGCATTTT.

V and J are TRBV7-2 and TRBJ1-5, with D possibly matching TRBD1 (6 bases). Germline V gene data show CDR1 as SGHTA and CDR2 as FQGNSA. Deletions cut 1 base from V and 1 base from J, with 11 bases between. This CDR3 is 16 amino acids long. CDR3 amino acids: CASSLGGRGSNQPQHF. Written as DNA, the CDR3 is TGTGCCAGCAGCTTAGGGGGAAGGGGGAGCAATCAGCCCCAGCATTTT. Complete variable domain (other parts from reference TRBV7-2 and TRBJ1-5): GAGVSQSPSNKVTEKGKDVELRCDPISGHTALYWYRQSLGQGLEFLIYFQGNSAPDKSGLPSDRFSAERTGGSVSTLTIQRTQQEDSAVYLCASSLGGRGSNQPQHFGDGTRLSIL.

The chain employs TRBV5-1 and TRBJ2-6; D is possibly TRBD2 (6 bases). V dropped 5 bases and J dropped 0 bases, with 12 bases sitting between them. Germline V gene sequence: CDR1 SGHRS, CDR2 YFSETQ. The CDR3 has 16 residues. The CDR3 is CASRRDAGSGANVLTF. The CDR3 coding sequence is TGCGCCAGCAGGCGGGACGCCGGCTCTGGGGCCAACGTCCTGACTTTC.

The genes are TRBV11-3 and TRBJ2-3, with D possibly TRBD2 on 6 matching bases. This CDR3 comprises 14 residues. The germline V gene encodes CDR1 SGHNT and CDR2 YENEEA. Trimming removed 3 bases at V and 2 bases at J, with 9 bases between. CDR3 nucleotide sequence: TGTGCCAGCAGCTTCGGGGGACCCACAGATACGCAGTATTTT. Translating gives CASSFGGPTDTQYF. Variable domain in full (rest from reference TRBV11-3 and TRBJ2-3): EAGVVQSPRYKIIEKKQPVAFWCNPISGHNTLYWYLQNLGQGPELLIRYENEEAVDDSQLPKDRFSAERLKGVDSTLKIQPAELGDSAVYLCASSFGGPTDTQYFGPGTRLTVL.

This chain joins TRBV5-1 and TRBJ1-5, with TRBD1 matching over 8 bases. The germline V gene has CDR1 SGHRS and CDR2 YFSETQ. The trim removed 3 bases at V and 3 bases at J, leaving 5 bases unmatched. The CDR3 sequence is 15 residues long. The CDR3 region is CASSSTGAVNQPQHF. The CDR3 nucleotides read TGCGCCAGCAGCTCGACAGGGGCGGTCAATCAGCCCCAGCATTTT.

The rearrangement joins TRBV28 to TRBJ2-5; D gene uncertain. Trimming cost V 1 base and J 1 base, with 7 bases left between them. Germline V gene sequence: CDR1 MDHEN, CDR2 SYDVKM. The CDR3 totals 14 residues. CDR3 sequence reads: CASSLSPTQETQYF. The CDR3 DNA reads TGTGCCAGCAGTTTATCACCTACCCAAGAGACCCAGTACTTC. Together with reference TRBV28 and TRBJ2-5, the CDR3 gives the full variable domain: DVKVTQSSRYLVKRTGEKVFLECVQDMDHENMFWYRQDPGLGLRLIYFSYDVKMKEKGDIPEGYSVSREKKERFSLILESASTNQTSMYLCASSLSPTQETQYFGPGTRLLVL.

The rearrangement links TRBV28 to TRBJ1-1, with a tentative D call TRBD1 (5 bases). Trimming removed 7 bases at V and 4 bases at J, with 10 bases between. The CDR3 has 12 amino acids. The germline V gene has CDR1 MDHEN and CDR2 SYDVKM. CDR3 bases: TGTGCCAGCACCTGGAGGGGCACTGAAGCTTTCTTT. As protein: CASTWRGTEAFF.

This sequence joins TRBV30 and TRBJ2-3; 7 bases fit TRBD2. CDR1 and CDR2 from the germline V gene are GTSNPN and SVGIG (reference sequence). The ends lost 2 bases at V and 5 bases at J; junction bases unmatched: 7. The CDR3 spans 14 residues. CDR3 DNA sequence: TGTGCCTGGAGTACCCCGGGGAGGGTAGATACGCAGTATTTT. This encodes CAWSTPGRVDTQYF.

Of note for this clone: One end of the junction fails to match germline, which may point to a read error. The chain is built from TRBV29-1 and TRBJ1-1, with 8 bases lining up with TRBD1. Looked up from germline, CDR1 is SQVTM and CDR2 is ANQGSEA. The CDR3 has 16 amino acids. The CDR3: CSVEDRVQGANTEDFF. Here the CDR3 DNA reads TGCAGCGTTGAGGACAGGGTCCAGGGGGCGAACACTGAAGATTTCTTT.